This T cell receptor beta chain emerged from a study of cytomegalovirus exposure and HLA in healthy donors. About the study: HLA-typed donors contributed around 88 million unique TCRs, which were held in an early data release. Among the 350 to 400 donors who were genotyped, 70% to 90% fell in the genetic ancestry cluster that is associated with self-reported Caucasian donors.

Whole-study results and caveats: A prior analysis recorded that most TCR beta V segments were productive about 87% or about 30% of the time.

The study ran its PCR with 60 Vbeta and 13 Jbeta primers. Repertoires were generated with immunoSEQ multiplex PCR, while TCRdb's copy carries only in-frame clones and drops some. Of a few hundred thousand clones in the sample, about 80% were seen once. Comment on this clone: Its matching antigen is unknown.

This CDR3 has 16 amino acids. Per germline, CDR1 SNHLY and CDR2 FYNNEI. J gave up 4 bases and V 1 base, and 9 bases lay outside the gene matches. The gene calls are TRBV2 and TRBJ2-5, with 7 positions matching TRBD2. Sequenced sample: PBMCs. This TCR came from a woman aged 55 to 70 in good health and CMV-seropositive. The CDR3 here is CASSEGGLGIGETQYF. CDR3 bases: TGTGCCAGCAGTGAAGGAGGACTAGGGATCGGAGAGACCCAGTACTTC.